This TCR beta chain was captured in a study of blood T cells in healthy people across ages. Study observations and caveats: Observed TCR beta diversity showed a strong correlation with the percentage of naive T cells as measured by flow cytometry.

This CDR3 spans 17 amino acids. CDR1 and CDR2 (germline): LGHNA, YSLEER. V shed 3 bases, J shed 4 bases, and the junction held 7 bases outside the gene matches. As to this clonotype: Its target is not known.

A J-beta primer mix and a sample-barcoded 5' primer were used in a second PCR of roughly 7 to 12 cycles. TCRdb used MiXCR to reprocess the 5' RACE reads, holding one entry per CDR3 protein. The sample shows roughly 1,800,000 distinct CDR3 sequences, roughly 49% of them seen only once. Specimen: blood. The sequence derives from a woman aged 40 to 49 in good health. V usage is TRBV4-3 and J usage is TRBJ2-1; 12 positions agree with TRBD2. CDR3 sequence: CASSQEKTSGGYNEQFF. The CDR3 DNA is TGCGCCAGCAGCCAGGAGAAGACTAGCGGGGGTTACAATGAGCAGTTCTTC.